This TCR beta chain is from a study of T cell repertoires in cytomegalovirus infection. TCRdb independently ran MiXCR on the reads; one entry per CDR3 protein. The sample includes about 830,000 distinct CDR3 sequences, 30% to 35% of them seen just once. Germline V gene data show CDR1 as SGHVS and CDR2 as FNYEAQ. The V and J ends lost 5 bases and 2 bases respectively, with 8 bases between them. This CDR3 contains 13 residues. This clonotype has at least ten counts. Its antigen remains unidentified. The sequencing used cultured CD8+ T cells from PBMCs, collected from culture after CMV antigen stimulation. The chain combines TRBV7-6 with TRBJ2-3; D is perhaps TRBD2 (5 bases). The source of this sequence is a human donor in good health (CMV status not recorded). Some clones in this sample may be carry-over from other donors' samples. CDR3: CASSRTPTDTQYF. The CDR3, as DNA: TGTGCCAGCAGCCGGACTCCCACAGATACGCAGTATTTT. The full variable domain, in which reference TRBV7-6 and TRBJ2-3 provide the parts outside the CDR3, is GAGVSQSPRYKVTKRGQDVALRCDPISGHVSLYWYRQALGQGPEFLTYFNYEAQQDKSGLPNDRFSAERPEGSISTLTIQRTEQRDSAMYRCASSRTPTDTQYFGPGTRLTVL.